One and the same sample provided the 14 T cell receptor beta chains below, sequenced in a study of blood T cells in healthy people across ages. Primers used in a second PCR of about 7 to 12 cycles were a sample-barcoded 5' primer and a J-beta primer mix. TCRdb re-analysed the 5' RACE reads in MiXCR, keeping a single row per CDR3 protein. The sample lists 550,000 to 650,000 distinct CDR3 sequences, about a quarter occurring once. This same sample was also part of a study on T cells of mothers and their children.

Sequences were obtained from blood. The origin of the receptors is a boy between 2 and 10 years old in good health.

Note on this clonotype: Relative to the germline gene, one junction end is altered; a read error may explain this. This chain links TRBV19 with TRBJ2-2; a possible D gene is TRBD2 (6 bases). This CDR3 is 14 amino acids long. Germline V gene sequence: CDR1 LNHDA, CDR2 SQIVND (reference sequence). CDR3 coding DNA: TGTGCCAATAGTTGGGGGGTGGACCCCGGGGAGCTGTTTTTT. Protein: CANSWGVDPGELFF. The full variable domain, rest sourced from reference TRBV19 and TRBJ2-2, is DGGITQSPKYLFRKEGQNVTLSCEQNLNHDAMYWYRQDPGQGLRLIYYSQIVNDFQKGDIAEGYSVSREKKESFPLTVTSAQKNPTAFYLCANSWGVDPGELFFGEGSRLTVL.

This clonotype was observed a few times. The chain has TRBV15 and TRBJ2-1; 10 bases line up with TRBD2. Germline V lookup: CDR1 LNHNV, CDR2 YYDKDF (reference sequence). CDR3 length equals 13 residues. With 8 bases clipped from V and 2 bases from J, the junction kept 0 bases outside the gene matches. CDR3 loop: CATGLAAYNEQFF. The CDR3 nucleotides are TGTGCCACCGGACTAGCGGCCTACAATGAGCAGTTCTTC.

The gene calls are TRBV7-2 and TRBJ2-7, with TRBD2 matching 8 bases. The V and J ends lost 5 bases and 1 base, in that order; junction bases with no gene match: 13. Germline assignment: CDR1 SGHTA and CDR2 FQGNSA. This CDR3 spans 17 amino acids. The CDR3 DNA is TGTGCCAGCAGCCTCCTTTACTCGGGACTAGTATCCTACGAGCAGTACTTC. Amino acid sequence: CASSLLYSGLVSYEQYF.

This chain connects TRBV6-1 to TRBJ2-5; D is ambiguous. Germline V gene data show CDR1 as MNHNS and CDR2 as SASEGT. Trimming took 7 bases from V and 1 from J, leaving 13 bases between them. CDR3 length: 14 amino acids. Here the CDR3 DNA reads TGTGCCAGCAATAGGGCTAGAGTCCAAGAGACCCAGTACTTC. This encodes CASNRARVQETQYF.

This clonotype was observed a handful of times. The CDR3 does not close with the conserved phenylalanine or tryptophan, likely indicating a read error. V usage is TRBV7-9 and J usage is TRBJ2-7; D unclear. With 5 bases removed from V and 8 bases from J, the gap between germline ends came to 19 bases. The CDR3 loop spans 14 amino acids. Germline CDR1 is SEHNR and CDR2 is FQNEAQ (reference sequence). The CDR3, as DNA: TGTGCCAGCAGCCCCGCGGCGGACCCTTTGAAGCAGTACCTC. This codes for CASSPAADPLKQYL.

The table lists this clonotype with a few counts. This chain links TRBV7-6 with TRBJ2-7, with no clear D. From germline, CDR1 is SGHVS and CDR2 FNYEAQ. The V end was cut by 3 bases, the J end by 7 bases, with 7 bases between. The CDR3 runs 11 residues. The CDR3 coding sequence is TGTGCCAGCAGCTTCCGGCCTGAGCAGTACTTC. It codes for CASSFRPEQYF.

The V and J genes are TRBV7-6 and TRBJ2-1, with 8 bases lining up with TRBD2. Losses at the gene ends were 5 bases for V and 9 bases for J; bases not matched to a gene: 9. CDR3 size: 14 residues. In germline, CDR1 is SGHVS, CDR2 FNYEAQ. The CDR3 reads CASSRNGGAREQFF. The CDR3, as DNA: TGTGCCAGCAGCAGAAACGGGGGGGCGCGTGAGCAGTTCTTC.

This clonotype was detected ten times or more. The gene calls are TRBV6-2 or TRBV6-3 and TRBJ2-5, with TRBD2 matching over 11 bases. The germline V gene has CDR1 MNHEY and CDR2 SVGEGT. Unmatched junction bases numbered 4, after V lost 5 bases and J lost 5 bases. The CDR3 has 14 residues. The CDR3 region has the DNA TGTGCCAGCAGTCCTAGCGGGAGGAGGGAGACCCAGTACTTC. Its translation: CASSPSGRRETQYF.

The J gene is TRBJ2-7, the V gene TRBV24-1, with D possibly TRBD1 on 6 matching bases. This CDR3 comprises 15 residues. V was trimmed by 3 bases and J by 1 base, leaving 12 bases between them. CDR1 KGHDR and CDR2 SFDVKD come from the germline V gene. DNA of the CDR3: TGTGCCACCAGTGATACCGCTGGACAGTCCTACGAGCAGTACTTC. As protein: CATSDTAGQSYEQYF.

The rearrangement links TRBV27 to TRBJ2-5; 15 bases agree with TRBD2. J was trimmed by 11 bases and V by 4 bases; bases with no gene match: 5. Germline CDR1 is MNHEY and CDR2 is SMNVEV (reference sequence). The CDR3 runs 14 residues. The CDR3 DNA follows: TGTGCCAGCAGTTCCGGACTAGCGGGAGGGAGGCAGTACTTC. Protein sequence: CASSSGLAGGRQYF.

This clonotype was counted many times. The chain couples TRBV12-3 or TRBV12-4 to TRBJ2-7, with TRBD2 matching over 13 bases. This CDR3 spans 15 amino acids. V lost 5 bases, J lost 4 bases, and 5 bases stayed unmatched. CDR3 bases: TGTGCCAGCAGTCGACTAGCGGGAGGTGGGTACGAGCAGTACTTC. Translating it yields CASSRLAGGGYEQYF.

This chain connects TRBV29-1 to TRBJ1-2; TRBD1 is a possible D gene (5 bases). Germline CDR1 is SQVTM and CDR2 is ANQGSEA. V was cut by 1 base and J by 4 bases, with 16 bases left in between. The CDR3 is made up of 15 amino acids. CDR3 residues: CSVEGTRVSPYGYTF. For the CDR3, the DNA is TGCAGCGTTGAAGGAACCAGGGTTTCTCCCTATGGCTACACCTTC.

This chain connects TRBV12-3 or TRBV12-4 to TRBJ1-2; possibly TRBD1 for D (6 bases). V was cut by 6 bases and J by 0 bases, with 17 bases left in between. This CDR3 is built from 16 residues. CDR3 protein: CASSNRARNPNYGYTF. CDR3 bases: TGTGCCAGCAGCAACAGGGCGCGAAACCCTAACTATGGCTACACCTTC.

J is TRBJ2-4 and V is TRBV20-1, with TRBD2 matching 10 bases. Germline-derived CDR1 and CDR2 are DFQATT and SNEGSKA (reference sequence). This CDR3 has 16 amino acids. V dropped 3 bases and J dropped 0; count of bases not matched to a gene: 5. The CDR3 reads CSASIPSGRAKNIQYF. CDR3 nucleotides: TGCAGTGCTAGTATTCCTAGCGGGAGAGCCAAAAACATTCAGTACTTC.